The 20 T cell receptor beta chains below were found in one sample sequenced in a study of PD-1 blockade in classical Hodgkin lymphoma. Method: immunoSEQ multiplex PCR; TCRdb's copy keeps in-frame clones and lacks some. The sample gives around 99,000 clones, 75% to 85% of which show up once; 16% is in the top ten. Every patient relapsed after autologous stem cell transplantation, and brentuximab vedotin exposure varied. The specimen comprised peripheral blood mononuclear cells (PBMCs), sampled before the second cycle of nivolumab. These receptor sequences come from a human donor with classical Hodgkin lymphoma.

This sequence joins TRBV18 and TRBJ1-3; TRBD1 matches at 8 bases. CDR3 length: 16 residues. Germline CDR1 reads KGHSH; CDR2 reads LQKENI. J gave up 2 bases and V 3 bases, and 6 bases lay outside the gene matches. DNA for the CDR3: TGTGCCAGCTCACCTCCTTGGACAGGGACTGGAAACACCATATATTTT. Translated, it gives CASSPPWTGTGNTIYF.

The chain couples TRBV7-9 to TRBJ2-5; 12 bases fit TRBD1. The J call may be incorrect, as the DNA end agrees better with TRBJ2-7. Germline V gene sequence: CDR1 SEHNR, CDR2 FQNEAQ (reference sequence). There are 15 residues in the CDR3. CDR3 amino acids: CASSPGQGAAYEQYF. The CDR3 coding sequence is TGTGCCAGCAGCCCGGGACAGGGGGCCGCCTACGAGCAGTACTTC.

The rearrangement uses TRBV7-9 and TRBJ1-4, with D possibly TRBD1 on 5 matching bases. CDR1 SEHNR and CDR2 FQNEAQ come from the germline V gene (reference sequence). V was trimmed by 0 bases and J by 0 bases, leaving 5 bases between them. The CDR3 is made up of 15 amino acids. CDR3 sequence: CASSLAGATNEKLFF. As DNA, the CDR3 is TGTGCCAGCAGCTTAGCGGGGGCAACTAATGAAAAACTGTTTTTT. Supplemented by reference TRBV7-9 and TRBJ1-4, the full variable domain reads DTGVSQNPRHKITKRGQNVTFRCDPISEHNRLYWYRQTLGQGPEFLTYFQNEAQLEKSRLLSDRFSAERPKGSFSTLEIQRTEQGDSAMYLCASSLAGATNEKLFFGSGTQLSVL.

The gene calls are TRBV28 and TRBJ1-2; no clear D gene. Trimming stripped 1 base from V and 2 bases from J, with 8 bases between. The CDR3 runs to 14 residues. Germline-derived CDR1 and CDR2 are MDHEN and SYDVKM. Here the CDR3 reads CASSLSHLNYGYTF. The CDR3 DNA sequence: TGTGCCAGCAGTTTATCACACCTCAACTATGGCTACACCTTC.

The J gene is TRBJ2-7, the V gene TRBV27, with D perhaps matching TRBD1 or TRBD2 (5 bases each). The CDR3 extends over 15 amino acids. Germline CDR1 reads MNHEY; CDR2 reads SMNVEV (reference sequence). V was cut by 7 bases and J by 2 bases, with 18 bases left in between. In DNA, the CDR3 is TGTGCCAGCAAATATAAAGGCCCGGGACCCTACGAGCAGTACTTC. It is translated as CASKYKGPGPYEQYF.

The chain couples TRBV9 to TRBJ1-3; 8 positions agree with TRBD1. Germline lookup yields CDR1 SGDLS and CDR2 YYNGEE. The ends lost 3 bases at V and 4 bases at J; junction bases unmatched: 6. The CDR3 is 15 residues long. CDR3 DNA sequence: TGTGCCAGCAGCGCAGGACAGGGTTCCGGAAACACCATATATTTT. This sequence encodes CASSAGQGSGNTIYF.

This sequence joins TRBV9 and TRBJ1-1, with D tentatively TRBD1 (5 bases). The V gene lost 4 bases and the J gene lost 3 bases, with 16 bases spanning the gap. The CDR3 totals 15 residues. Per the germline V gene, CDR1 is SGDLS and CDR2 is YYNGEE. CDR3 region: CASSPKRGADTEAFF. The CDR3 coding sequence is TGTGCCAGCAGCCCAAAGAGGGGTGCGGACACTGAAGCTTTCTTT.

This clone has only one observation. The CDR3 is CASSVERDSYEQYF. The CDR3 nucleotides are TGTGCCAGCAGCGTAGAAAGGGACTCCTACGAGCAGTACTTC. The chain employs TRBV9 and TRBJ2-7; D unresolved. Germline CDR1 is SGDLS and CDR2 is YYNGEE. Trimming shortened V by 0 bases and J by 0 bases, and 7 bases separated the two germline ends. The CDR3 runs 14 residues.

This clone has only a few counts. The V gene is TRBV10-3, the J gene TRBJ1-4; no clear D gene. This CDR3 has 16 amino acids. With 2 bases removed from V and 4 bases from J, the gap between germline ends came to 14 bases. Germline lookup yields CDR1 ENHRY and CDR2 SYGVKD. CDR3 in DNA: TGTGCCATCAGTGAGAGCCAGGCGGCGGGTAATGAAAAACTGTTTTTT. This encodes CAISESQAAGNEKLFF.

This clone was observed once. The chain joins TRBV18 to TRBJ2-7; D gene ambiguous. V dropped 2 bases and J dropped 0 bases, with 11 bases sitting between them. This CDR3 has 15 amino acids. Germline lookup yields CDR1 KGHSH and CDR2 LQKENI. This CDR3 is CASSPGGISSYEQYF. CDR3 bases: TGTGCCAGCTCACCAGGCGGAATCAGCTCCTACGAGCAGTACTTC.

The chain is built from TRBV4-3 and TRBJ2-3; tentative D call: TRBD2 (6 bases). The V and J ends lost 4 bases and 8 bases respectively, with 16 bases between them. CDR3 length: 14 amino acids. The V gene's germline CDR1 is LGHNA and CDR2 YSLEER. CDR3 bases: TGCGCCAGCAGCCCGGGACTCCCCCAGTCTACGCAGTATTTT. Translating it yields CASSPGLPQSTQYF.

This clone was seen more than once but under ten times. This chain uses TRBV5-4 with TRBJ2-1; weak D call: TRBD1 (6 bases). The germline V gene has CDR1 SGHNT and CDR2 YYREEE (reference sequence). This CDR3 spans 15 amino acids. Between the trimmed V and J ends, which lost 2 bases and 4 bases, there was a span of 13 bases. The CDR3 bases are TGTGCCAGCAGCTTAGGACAGAGAAGGTACAATGAGCAGTTCTTC. This gives the protein CASSLGQRRYNEQFF.

The chain links TRBV5-4 to TRBJ2-2; perhaps D is TRBD1 or TRBD2 (6 bases each). V dropped 0 bases and J dropped 5 bases, with 11 bases sitting between them. Germline V lookup: CDR1 SGHNT, CDR2 YYREEE (reference sequence). CDR3 size: 15 residues. The CDR3 loop reads CASSLVVGGTGELFF. CDR3 coding DNA: TGTGCCAGCAGCTTGGTTGTAGGGGGGACCGGGGAGCTGTTTTTT.

The V gene is TRBV5-4, the J gene TRBJ2-3; D gene unclear. Germline CDR1 and CDR2: SGHNT and YYREEE (reference sequence). V shed 0 bases and J shed 0 bases, with 8 bases lying between them. The length of the CDR3 is 15 residues. CDR3 in DNA: TGTGCCAGCAGCTTGGGGACCCATAGCACAGATACGCAGTATTTT. It translates to CASSLGTHSTDTQYF.

The chain carries TRBV29-1 and TRBJ2-1; 9 nucleotides agree with TRBD2. This CDR3 has 12 residues. Unmatched junction bases numbered 4, after V lost 7 bases and J lost 6 bases. The germline V gene has CDR1 SQVTM and CDR2 ANQGSEA. The CDR3 spells CSARREGNEQFF. Here the CDR3 DNA reads TGCAGCGCGCGGCGGGAGGGCAATGAGCAGTTCTTC.

J is TRBJ1-5 and V is TRBV2, with a tentative D call TRBD1 (6 bases). The CDR3 has 14 residues. Germline lookup yields CDR1 SNHLY and CDR2 FYNNEI. The V end was cut by 5 bases, the J end by 7 bases, with 15 bases between. CDR3 in amino acids: CASSTQGWRQPQHF. In DNA, the CDR3 is TGTGCCAGCAGTACACAGGGTTGGCGGCAGCCCCAGCATTTT.

The chain has TRBV5-1 and TRBJ1-2; D possibly corresponds to TRBD1 (5 bases). CDR3 length equals 14 residues. V gave up 7 bases and J gave up 8 bases, with 21 bases separating them. The germline V gene has CDR1 SGHRS and CDR2 YFSETQ. The CDR3 here is CASGQGEGARGYTF. The DNA for the CDR3 is TGCGCCAGCGGACAAGGGGAAGGGGCTCGAGGCTACACCTTC.

This chain connects TRBV18 to TRBJ2-5; 7 bases fit TRBD1. Trimming at V came to 3 bases and at J to 5 bases, leaving 6 bases not matched to a gene. CDR1 is KGHSH and CDR2 is LQKENI in the germline V gene. The CDR3 is 14 residues long. The CDR3 nucleotides are TGTGCCAGCTCACCTTTGACAGGGTGGGAGACCCAGTACTTC. The encoded protein is CASSPLTGWETQYF. Filled out from reference TRBV18 and TRBJ2-5, the complete variable domain reads NAGVMQNPRHLVRRRGQEARLRCSPMKGHSHVYWYRQLPEEGLKFMVYLQKENIIDESGMPKERFSAEFPKEGPSILRIQQVVRGDSAAYFCASSPLTGWETQYFGPGTRLLVL.

J is TRBJ2-3 and V is TRBV10-3; unclear D gene. The CDR3 is 12 residues long. V dropped 4 bases and J dropped 6 bases, with 8 bases sitting between them. Germline V gives CDR1 ENHRY, CDR2 SYGVKD. CDR3 in amino acids: CAISGSSDTQYF. The CDR3 bases are TGTGCCATCAGTGGTAGCTCCGATACGCAGTATTTT.

This clone was observed at least ten times. The rearrangement joins TRBV4-1 to TRBJ2-2; D remains unclear. This CDR3 is 16 amino acids long. The V end was cut by 1 base, the J end by 4 bases, with 13 bases between. Per germline, CDR1 MGHRA and CDR2 YSYEKL. The CDR3 DNA follows: TGCGCCAGCAGCCAAGGGCCGACTGCTATCACCGGGGAGCTGTTTTTT. Amino acids: CASSQGPTAITGELFF.